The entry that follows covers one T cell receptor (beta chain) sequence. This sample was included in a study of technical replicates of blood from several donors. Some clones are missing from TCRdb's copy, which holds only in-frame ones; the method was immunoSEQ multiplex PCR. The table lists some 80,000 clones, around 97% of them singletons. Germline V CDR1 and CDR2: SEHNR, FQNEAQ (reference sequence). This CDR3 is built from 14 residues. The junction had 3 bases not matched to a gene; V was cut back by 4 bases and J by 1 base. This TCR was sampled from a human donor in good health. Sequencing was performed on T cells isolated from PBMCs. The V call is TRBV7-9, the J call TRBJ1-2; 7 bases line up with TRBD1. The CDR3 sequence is CASSSDRVNYGYTF. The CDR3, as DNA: TGTGCCAGCAGCTCTGACAGGGTTAACTATGGCTACACCTTC.